This T cell receptor beta chain appears in the sequencing data of a study of blood T cell repertoires in COVID-19. About the research overall: The samples span acute and convalescent COVID-19 from the United States, Italy and Spain. Sources were T cells, B-cell-depleted T cells, or PBMCs; the material itself was cDNA or gDNA.

Germline V gene lookup returns CDR1 MNHEY and CDR2 SMNVEV (reference sequence). J gave up 8 bases and V 1 base, and 8 bases lay outside the gene matches. The CDR3 totals 16 residues. As originally analysed: Amplification of reference gene primers provided the estimated nucleated cell counts. Some clones are missing from TCRdb's copy, which holds only in-frame ones; the method was immunoSEQ multiplex PCR. V, J and clone size were drawn from that table, and D and trimming were deduced from the DNA. The data contain just over 150,000 clones, 65% to 90% of them seen just once; the ten biggest clones take up 9.8%.

The V call is TRBV27, the J call TRBJ2-7, with TRBD2 matching 13 bases. Material for sequencing was peripheral blood. The sequence was collected from a woman aged 45 to 65 with acute or convalescent COVID-19. CDR3 nucleotide sequence: TGTGCCAGCAGTTTATGGCCCGGGACTAGCGGGACAAAGCAGTACTTC. Its translation is CASSLWPGTSGTKQYF.